This T cell receptor beta chain was recovered during a study of CD8+CD57+ T cells in acquired aplastic anemia. Profiles of TCR beta VDJ and CDR3 were generated from a genomic DNA template. TCRdb independently ran MiXCR on the reads; one entry per CDR3 protein. The data show about 190,000 distinct CDR3 sequences, less than 60% seen once. For sequencing, patients were chosen who had shown expansion of CD8+CD57+ cells by flow cytometry. At blood sampling, none of the patients had yet received therapy. This CDR3 is built from 13 residues. V was pared by 0 bases and J by 6 bases, with 9 bases between. Germline CDR1 reads SGDLS; CDR2 reads YYNGEE.

Sequencing was performed on sorted CD4+, CD8+, or CD8+CD57+ T cells (not recorded which) from PBMCs. The rearrangement uses TRBV9 and TRBJ1-2, with unresolved D. The origin of this receptor is a human donor with aplastic anemia. In DNA, the CDR3 is TGTGCCAGCAGCGTAGGGGCAGGAGATGGCTACACCTTC. Translated, it gives CASSVGAGDGYTF. Filled out from reference TRBV9 and TRBJ1-2, the complete variable domain reads DSGVTQTPKHLITATGQRVTLRCSPRSGDLSVYWYQQSLDQGLQFLIQYYNGEERAKGNILERFSAQQFPDLHSELNLSSLELGDSALYFCASSVGAGDGYTFGSGTRLTVV.